This TCR beta chain stems from a study of shared clonotypes between healthy human individuals (TCRdb year 2020). Study-wide context: The cohort comprised a couple of women and a few men aged 18 to 49 years. For each donor, CD4 naive and CD4 memory were each given three plates, CD8 naive was given two plates, and CD8 memory was given one plate. To estimate repertoire size and how much clonotype sharing occurs between individuals, the study deeply sequenced the blood TCR repertoires of several healthy adults. Libraries were prepared and TCR repertoires were sequenced by different laboratories using diverse techniques, in order to increase sequencing depth and limit assay-specific biases. Between about 0.85 and 8.9 billion PBMCs per donor were obtained by leukapheresis.

CDR3 length: 13 amino acids, cysteine to phenylalanine. The DNA shown is the 39-base CDR3, in frame from base 1. The V end loses 3 bases and the J end loses 0 bases, and a stretch of 9 bases separates them. Reading the germline V gene gives CDR1 SQVTM and CDR2 ANQGSEA. The donors were healthy, HIV-negative adults with no recently reported acute infections or vaccinations. Every donor was a Caucasian adult living in Nashville, Tennessee, USA. Magnetic negative selection was used to enrich CD4+ T cells, after which naive cells were positively selected on CD45RA and the negative fraction became the memory subset. Blood was collected by leukapheresis, and PBMCs were isolated by Ficoll-Histopaque density gradient centrifugation and then cryopreserved in liquid nitrogen vapor phase. Analytical flow cytometry was used to check the purity and quantity of each magnetically sorted T cell population. Genomic DNA was isolated from each sorted fraction and quantified by UV absorbance on a Nanodrop 2000c.

Using the deep immunoSEQ assay, TCR CDR3 regions were amplified from genomic DNA by multiplex PCR. Genomic DNA extracted from each cell subset was distributed evenly over all wells of several immunoSEQ 96-well plates, and each plate served as one replicate. For sorted subsets, about 200 ng genomic DNA, equal to tens of thousands of T cell genomes, was loaded into each replicate PCR. Purified libraries were quantified with a Qubit 3.0 fluorometer, sized on a Bioanalyzer 2100, and re-quantified with the KAPA Library Quantification kit. Each immunoSEQ 96-well plate was sequenced on its own single-read 150-cycle Illumina NextSeq 550 flow cell. The paper's processing steps were these. Because only junctional sequences without quality scores were contained in the immunoSEQ output, filtering matching that applied to full-length reads could not be performed. To assign V/J genes and CDR3, sequences were annotated against IMGT germline references using PyIR, a Python wrapper for IgBLAST v1.9. Any read was removed if the V/J assignment was weak (E-value above 1e-6), the CDR3 was missing, or the read contained stop codons, out-of-frame junctions, or ambiguous translated residues. V3J clonotypes were defined by identical inferred V gene, J gene, and CDR3 amino acid sequence. The percentage overlap between two repertoires was calculated by dividing the number of shared unique clonotypes by the size of the smaller repertoire. Repertoire richness was assessed with RTK rarefaction, the Chao1 estimator, and Recon v2.1 estimates of unobserved clonotypes. Generation probabilities for all TCRbeta clonotypes obtained by the gDNA method from several donors were computed using OLGA. What TCRdb holds here is the immuneACCESS table cut down to in-frame rearrangements. Part of the clones is not present; checked against another copy, under half of the missing clones reflect an unresolved V gene, and the others are unexplained. Clone size and the V and J calls come from that table; the DNA yielded D and trimming. In all, the sample holds 1,100,000 or so clones, and approximately 80% of those were seen once. The top ten clonotypes cover more than 0.5% of the sample.

What the study reported, not specific to this receptor: Sampling was limited to blood, and TCR repertoires in tissue likely differ from TCR repertoires in blood. Compared with non-shared clonotypes, clonotypes shared by all four sorted-subset donors had higher generation probabilities. The genetic and exposure-history diversity represented was limited by the small number of donors. Pairwise subsampling led to the expectation that sequencing depth would affect the degree of clonotype sharing among donors. Incomplete sequencing was indicated by rarefaction of sorted-subset datasets, despite the large sequencing depth. Estimated clonotype richness was generally larger for naive than for memory subsets. When a handful of donors were compared, the shared fraction of clonotypes was roughly 4.8% for naive CD4, 3.5% for naive CD8, more than 2% for memory CD4, and less than 0.45% for memory CD8.

The sample holds one count of this clone. The antigen it recognizes is unknown. No base qualities exist here, and no much larger clone lies one base off it. The receptor was derived from a man between 18 and 29 years old in good health. Some clones in this sample may be carry-over from other donors' samples. Rearrangement joined TRBV29-1 to TRBJ2-7; perhaps TRBD1 is the D gene, with 5 bases matching. The specimen sequenced was memory CD4+ T cells from PBMCs. The cell subset or site label corresponds to: CD45RA-negative fraction. The CDR3 protein is CSVEGQASYEQYF. In nucleotide form, the sequence is TGCAGCGTTGAGGGGCAGGCCTCCTACGAGCAGTACTTC.